Listed here are 5 T cell receptor beta chains from one sample, sequenced in a study of glioma-infiltrating T cells. Using RNA template, CDR3s of TCR alpha and beta were amplified with iRepertoire arm-PCR. TCRdb re-analysed the multiplex PCR reads in MiXCR, keeping a single row per CDR3 protein. The table shows about 410,000 distinct CDR3 sequences, with roughly two fifths occurring only once. Source material: glioma tissue, nonneoplastic brain tissue, or PBMCs (not recorded which). These receptors all stem from a human donor with low-grade glioma or glioblastoma, undergoing nonglioma brain surgery, or in good health (not recorded which).

This clonotype was observed a handful of times. The rearrangement joins TRBV7-2 to TRBJ1-1; tentative D call: TRBD1 (6 bases). This CDR3 contains 15 residues. V lost 5 bases and J 2 bases, leaving 15 bases between the germline ends. The V gene's germline CDR1 is SGHTA and CDR2 FQGNSA. CDR3 nucleotides: TGTGCCAGCAGCGCCCACTCGGACAGCAACACTGAAGCTTTCTTT. It specifies CASSAHSDSNTEAFF.

This chain uses TRBV19 with TRBJ1-5; TRBD1 is a possible D gene (5 bases). In germline, CDR1 is LNHDA, CDR2 SQIVND (reference sequence). Trimming cost V 0 bases and J 3 bases, with 12 bases left between them. The CDR3 runs to 16 residues. CDR3 coding DNA: TGTGCCAGTAGTATAGATATTACAGGATACAATCAGCCCCAGCATTTT. This encodes CASSIDITGYNQPQHF.

On this clonotype itself: A much larger clone is a single base away; this may be a read error. J is TRBJ2-7 and V is TRBV6-1; TRBD1 matches 7 bases. Germline assignment: CDR1 MNHNS and CDR2 SASEGT. CDR3 size: 14 residues. J gave up 2 bases and V 6 bases, and 7 bases lay outside the gene matches. CDR3 nucleotide sequence: TGTGCCAGCAGCCAGGACAGGTGGGCCTACGAGCAGTACTTC. It specifies CASSQDRWAYEQYF.

Within the sample, this clonotype is large. The chain combines TRBV3-1 with TRBJ1-1; D not certain. Germline V gene data show CDR1 as LGHDT and CDR2 as YNNKEL (reference sequence). V lost 3 bases to trimming and J lost 6 bases, with 8 bases between them. This CDR3 has 12 residues. The CDR3 nucleotides are TGTGCCAGCAGCCAGGTATCATCTGAAGCTTTCTTT. It yields the protein CASSQVSSEAFF.

This clonotype turned up a few times. This chain connects TRBV5-4 to TRBJ2-2; D might be TRBD2 (6 bases). This CDR3 is built from 16 residues. Germline V CDR1 and CDR2: SGHNT, YYREEE (reference sequence). The germline V and J ends were trimmed by 6 bases and 4 bases, with 19 bases remaining between them. CDR3 amino acids: CASNLLGSRGTGELFF. The CDR3 DNA sequence: TGTGCCAGCAACCTACTCGGGAGTAGAGGCACCGGGGAGCTGTTTTTT. Filled out from reference TRBV5-4 and TRBJ2-2, the complete variable domain reads ETGVTQSPTHLIKTRGQQVTLRCSSQSGHNTVSWYQQALGQGPQFIFQYYREEENGRGNFPPRFSGLQFPNYSSELNVNALELDDSALYLCASNLLGSRGTGELFFGEGSRLTVL.